This T cell receptor beta chain is drawn from a study of vaccination effects on CD4 cells after COVID-19. The repertoire was sequenced with immunoSEQ multiplex PCR; TCRdb's copy has only in-frame clones and lacks some. The repertoire holds 25,000 to 30,000 clones, roughly 74% seen once, with about 10% in the top ten. This clone was recorded a few times. Its cognate antigen is unknown. This CDR3 contains 16 residues. The germline V gene encodes CDR1 MGHRA and CDR2 YSYEKL. V lost 2 bases and J lost 4; bases outside the gene matches: 7. Expansion of antigen-specific CD4+ T cells with viral peptide pools was carried out by the ViraFEST assay before sequencing. An approximately 10-day culture period preceded the isolation of CD4+ T cells. Two doses of either BNT162b2 or mRNA-1273 were given to each participant. The vaccine recipients had no prior SARS-CoV-2 infection, with negative nucleocapsid antibodies.

This sample comprised CD4+ T cells from PBMCs cultured with HCoV-NL63 spike peptides, obtained after COVID-19 vaccination. This sequence joins TRBV4-1 and TRBJ2-3; 9 bases map to TRBD1. This sequence was found in a human donor who received a COVID-19 vaccine. The CDR3 loop reads CASSQYPWDRADTQYF. The DNA for the CDR3 is TGCGCCAGCAGCCAATACCCCTGGGACAGGGCAGATACGCAGTATTTT.